The rows below give T cell receptor beta chains drawn from one sample of a study of cytomegalovirus exposure and HLA in healthy donors. Here immunoSEQ multiplex PCR was the method, and the copy in TCRdb shows in-frame clones only, minus some. The table has around 98,000 clones, roughly 70% seen once. The sample taken for sequencing was PBMCs. All receptors come from a man in his fifties or sixties in good health and CMV-seronegative. Each CDR3 is given with its conserved first and last residue. Each record gives: V gene, J gene, clone size, D gene, CDR3 DNA, CDR3 protein. A D gene is named only where the DNA matches it firmly. Size is stated for part of the rows, as once, few or many counts, or as a class when the clone is expanded.

>TRBV4-3|TRBJ2-7|-|TRBD1
TGCGCCAGCAGCCAGGACAGGGACTACGAGCAGTACTTC
CASSQDRDYEQYF
>TRBV7-9|TRBJ2-1|-|-
TGTGCCAGCAGCTTCCGAACAGGGAATGAGCAGTTCTTC
CASSFRTGNEQFF
>TRBV7-3|TRBJ2-1|-|TRBD2
TGTGCCAGCAGCTTAGTAGCGGGAGCTACCAATGAGCAGTTCTTC
CASSLVAGATNEQFF
>TRBV19|TRBJ2-1|few|TRBD1
TGTGCCAGTAGAGACAGGGGGCGCTCGGCCAATGAGCAGTTCTTC
CASRDRGRSANEQFF
>TRBV9|TRBJ2-1|-|-
TGTGCCAGCAGCGGGAGTCGGTGGAATGAGCAGTTCTTC
CASSGSRWNEQFF
>TRBV27|TRBJ2-5|-|-
TGTGCCAGCAGACCATTGGGGGGACAAGAGACCCAGTACTTC
CASRPLGGQETQYF
>TRBV5-1|TRBJ1-1|-|-
TGCGCCAGCAGCTTGAGGGGCGACGGCACTGAAGCTTTCTTT
CASSLRGDGTEAFF
>TRBV13|TRBJ2-7|-|-
TGTGCCAGCAGCTTAGACCGGTTCGCCTACGAGCAGTACTTC
CASSLDRFAYEQYF
>TRBV2|TRBJ1-5|-|-
TGTGCCAGCAAGGGATCGACAGGTAATCAGCCCCAGCATTTT
CASKGSTGNQPQHF
>TRBV4-3|TRBJ2-2|once|TRBD2
TGCGCCAGCAGCCAAGATTATGTAGCGGGGGCGAACACCGGGGAGCTGTTTTTT
CASSQDYVAGANTGELFF
>TRBV7-2|TRBJ1-1|-|TRBD1
TGTGCCAGCAGCTCTGAAACAGGGGGCGTCCTCACTGAAGCTTTCTTT
CASSSETGGVLTEAFF
>TRBV4-2|TRBJ1-2|-|-
TGTGCCAGCAGCCAAGATCACAGGTCGGACTATGGCTACACCTTC
CASSQDHRSDYGYTF
>TRBV9|TRBJ2-3|-|TRBD2
TGTGCCAGCAGCCCCCGGGGGACGGTAGCGGGTTCCACAGATACGCAGTATTTT
CASSPRGTVAGSTDTQYF
>TRBV2|TRBJ2-7|-|TRBD1
TGTGCCAGCAGGTCACAGGGGTTCAGCTCCTACGAGCAGTACTTC
CASRSQGFSSYEQYF
>TRBV7-9|TRBJ2-2|-|-
TGTGCCAGCAGCTTCAGGGACAACGGGGAGCTGTTTTTT
CASSFRDNGELFF
>TRBV18|TRBJ1-2|few|-
TGTGCCAGCTCACCTTATACAGGGAATAACTATGGCTACACCTTC
CASSPYTGNNYGYTF
>TRBV5-4|TRBJ2-7|-|TRBD1
TGTGCCAGCAGCTACTCCGGGACAGACTACGAGCAGTACTTC
CASSYSGTDYEQYF
>TRBV9|TRBJ1-4|-|TRBD1
TGTGCCAGCAGCGTAGGGCCTGGACAGGGAGTTGAAAAACTGTTTTTT
CASSVGPGQGVEKLFF
>TRBV10-3|TRBJ2-3|-|TRBD2
TGTGCCATCAGTGTAACTAGCGGGAGGGTGGAAGATACGCAGTATTTT
CAISVTSGRVEDTQYF
>TRBV5-6|TRBJ1-2|-|TRBD1
TGTGCCAGCAGCTCGACAGGGGGGATATATGGCTACACCTTC
CASSSTGGIYGYTF
>TRBV7-2|TRBJ2-1|few|TRBD1
TGTGCCAGCAGCCCCGAGAACAGGGGATACAATGAGCAGTTCTTC
CASSPENRGYNEQFF
>TRBV10-1|TRBJ2-7|-|TRBD1
TGCGCCAGCAGTGAGAACAGGGGCCGGCTCCACGAGCAGTACTTC
CASSENRGRLHEQYF
>TRBV29-1|TRBJ2-5|once|-
TGCTCTGGCGGGGAAGGTACTGGGACCCAGTACTTC
CSGGEGTGTQYF
>TRBV5-4|TRBJ2-7|few|-
TGTGCCAGCAGCCCCCGAGGCTCCTACGAGCAGTACTTC
CASSPRGSYEQYF
>TRBV18|TRBJ2-2|few|-
TGTGCCAGCTCACCTTTCGACCTCGGAGAGGGTTACACCGGGGAGCTGTTTTTT
CASSPFDLGEGYTGELFF
>TRBV11-3|TRBJ2-3|-|-
TGTGCCACCGAGGGCTTCTCCACAGATACGCAGTATTTT
CATEGFSTDTQYF
>TRBV2|TRBJ1-6|-|TRBD1
TGTGCCAGCAGTGGCCGAACAGGGGGAGCCTCACCCCTCCACTTT
CASSGRTGGASPLHF
>TRBV4-1|TRBJ1-2|-|-
TGCGCCAGCAGTGGTGAGGCAGGGCACTATGGCTACACCTTC
CASSGEAGHYGYTF
>TRBV13|TRBJ2-7|-|TRBD2
TGTGCCAGCAGCTTGAGACTAGCTTTGGGCGAGCAGTACTTC
CASSLRLALGEQYF
>TRBV28|TRBJ1-4|-|-
TGTGCCAGCACCTCGGGGACAAGTGGGGAAAAACTGTTTTTT
CASTSGTSGEKLFF
>TRBV5-6|TRBJ2-7|once|-
TGTGCCAGCAGCTTGCAGGGTTGGGGGGGGCGAAACGAGCAGTACTTC
CASSLQGWGGRNEQYF
>TRBV5-1|TRBJ2-7|-|TRBD1
TGCGCCAGCAGCTCGACCGGGACAGGGGGCAACGAGCAGTACTTC
CASSSTGTGGNEQYF